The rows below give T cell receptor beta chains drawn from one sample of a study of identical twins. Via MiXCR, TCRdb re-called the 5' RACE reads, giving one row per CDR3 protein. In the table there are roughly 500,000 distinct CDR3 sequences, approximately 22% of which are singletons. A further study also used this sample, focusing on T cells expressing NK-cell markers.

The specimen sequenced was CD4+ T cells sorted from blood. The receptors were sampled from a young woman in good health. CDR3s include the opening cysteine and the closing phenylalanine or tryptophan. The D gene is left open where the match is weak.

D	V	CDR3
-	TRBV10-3	CAISEKGVGYTF
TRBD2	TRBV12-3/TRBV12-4	CASRWTSGSAHEQYF
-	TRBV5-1	CASTREANEKLFF
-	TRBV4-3	CASSHPFYNEQFF
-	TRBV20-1	CSAVGAPTSNTEAFF
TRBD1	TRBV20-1	CSASRDSSTDTQYF
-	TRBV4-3	CASSQEFLSSYNEQFF
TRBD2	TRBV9	CASSPSGLAGGAETQYF
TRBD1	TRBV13	CASSLRTGARDTQYF
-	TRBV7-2	CASSTAGQGGETQYF
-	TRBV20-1	CSARPLRGDTEAFF
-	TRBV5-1	CASSLEGPTYEQYF
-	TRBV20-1	CSASWVAQETQYF
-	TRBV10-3	CAISVSSRGRGTEAFF
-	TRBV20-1	CSALGRGDTQYF
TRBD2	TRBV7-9	CASSPTSGGAGETQYF
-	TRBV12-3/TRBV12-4	CASDAGRNEQFF
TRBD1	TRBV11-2	CASSTTTGGEQYF
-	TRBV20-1	CSALQGGSLTEQFF
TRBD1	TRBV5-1	CASSPGQGGIYTEAFF
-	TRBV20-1	CSARDPGHTDTQYF
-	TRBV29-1	CSVERQGKQYF